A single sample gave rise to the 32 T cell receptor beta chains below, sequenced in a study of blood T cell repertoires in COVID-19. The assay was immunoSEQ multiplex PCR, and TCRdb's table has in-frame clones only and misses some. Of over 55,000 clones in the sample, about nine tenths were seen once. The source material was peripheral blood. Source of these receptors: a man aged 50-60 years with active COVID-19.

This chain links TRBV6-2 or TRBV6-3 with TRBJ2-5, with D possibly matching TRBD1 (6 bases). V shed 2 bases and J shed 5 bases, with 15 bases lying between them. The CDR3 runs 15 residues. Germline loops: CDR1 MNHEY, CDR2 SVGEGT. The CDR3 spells CASSYLSRGRETQYF. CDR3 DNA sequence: TGTGCCAGCAGTTACCTCTCCAGGGGCCGGGAGACCCAGTACTTC.

This chain's CDR3 is CASSLKGQETQYF. The CDR3 DNA reads as TGTGCCAGCAGCTTAAAGGGGCAAGAGACCCAGTACTTC. The genes are TRBV7-9 and TRBJ2-5; perhaps TRBD1 as D (5 bases). Trimming took off 2 bases at V and 2 bases at J, with 6 bases between the two ends. The CDR3 has 13 residues. In germline, CDR1 is SEHNR, CDR2 FQNEAQ (reference sequence).

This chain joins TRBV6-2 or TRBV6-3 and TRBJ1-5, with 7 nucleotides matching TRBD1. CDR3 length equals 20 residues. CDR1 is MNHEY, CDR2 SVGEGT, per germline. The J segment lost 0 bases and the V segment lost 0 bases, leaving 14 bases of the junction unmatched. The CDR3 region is CASSYSILGQDLPSNQPQHF. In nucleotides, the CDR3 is TGTGCCAGCAGTTACTCGATCCTAGGACAGGACCTCCCTAGCAATCAGCCCCAGCATTTT.

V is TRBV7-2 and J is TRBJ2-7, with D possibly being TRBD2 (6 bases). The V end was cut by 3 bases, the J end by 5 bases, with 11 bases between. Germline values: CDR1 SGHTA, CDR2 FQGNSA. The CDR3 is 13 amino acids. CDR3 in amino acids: CASSLRGWDEQYF. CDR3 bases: TGTGCCAGCAGCTTGCGGGGTTGGGACGAGCAGTACTTC.

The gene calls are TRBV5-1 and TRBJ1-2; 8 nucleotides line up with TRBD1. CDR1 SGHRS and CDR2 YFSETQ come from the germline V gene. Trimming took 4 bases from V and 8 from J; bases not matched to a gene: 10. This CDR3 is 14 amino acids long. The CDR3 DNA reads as TGCGCCAGCAGCGGGCGGACAGGGTCTCTAGGCTACACCTTC. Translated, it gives CASSGRTGSLGYTF.

CDR3 DNA sequence: TGTGCCATCAGTGAGTCGCCTAGCGGGAGTAACGAGCAGTACTTC. Its protein is CAISESPSGSNEQYF. The chain uses TRBV10-3 and TRBJ2-7; the match to TRBD2 covers 10 bases. J gave up 5 bases and V 0 bases, and 4 bases lay outside the gene matches. The length of the CDR3 is 15 residues. CDR1 ENHRY and CDR2 SYGVKD come from the germline V gene.

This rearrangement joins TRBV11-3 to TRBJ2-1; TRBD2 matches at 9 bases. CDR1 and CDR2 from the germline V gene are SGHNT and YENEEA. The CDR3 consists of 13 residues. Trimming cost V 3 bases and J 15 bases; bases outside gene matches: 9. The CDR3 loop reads CASSLSAGGPRFF. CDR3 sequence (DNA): TGTGCCAGCAGCTTGAGTGCGGGAGGGCCTCGGTTCTTC.

This chain's CDR3 is CASSPPSRGGTDTQYF. The CDR3 region has the DNA TGTGCCAGCTCACCACCGTCGCGGGGGGGCACAGATACGCAGTATTTT. V gene TRBV18 combines with J gene TRBJ2-3, with 8 bases identical to TRBD2. CDR3 length: 16 amino acids. Germline loops: CDR1 KGHSH, CDR2 LQKENI. V was pared by 0 bases and J by 1 base, with 3 bases of the junction left unmatched.

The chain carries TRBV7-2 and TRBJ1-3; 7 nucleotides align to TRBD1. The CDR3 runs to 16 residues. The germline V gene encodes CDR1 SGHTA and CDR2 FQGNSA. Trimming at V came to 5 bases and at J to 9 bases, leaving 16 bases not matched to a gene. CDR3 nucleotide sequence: TGTGCCAGCAGCCCGGAGGGAAACAGGGGTAGAACCACCATATATTTT. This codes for CASSPEGNRGRTTIYF. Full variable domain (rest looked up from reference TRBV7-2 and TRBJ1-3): GAGVSQSPSNKVTEKGKDVELRCDPISGHTALYWYRQSLGQGLEFLIYFQGNSAPDKSGLPSDRFSAERTGGSVSTLTIQRTQQEDSAVYLCASSPEGNRGRTTIYFGEGSWLTVV.

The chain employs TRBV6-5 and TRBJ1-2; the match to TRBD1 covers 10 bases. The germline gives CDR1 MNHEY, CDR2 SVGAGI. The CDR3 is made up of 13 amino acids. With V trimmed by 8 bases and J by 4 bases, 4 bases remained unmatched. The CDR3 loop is CASGQGEVYGYTF. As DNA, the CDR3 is TGTGCCAGCGGACAGGGGGAGGTCTATGGCTACACCTTC.

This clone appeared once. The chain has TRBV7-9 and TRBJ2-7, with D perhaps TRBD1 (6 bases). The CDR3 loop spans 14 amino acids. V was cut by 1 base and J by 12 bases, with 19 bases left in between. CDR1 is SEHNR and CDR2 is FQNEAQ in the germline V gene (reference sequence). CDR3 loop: CASSLGLPGESPYF. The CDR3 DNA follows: TGTGCCAGCAGCTTAGGGTTGCCAGGGGAGTCCCCGTACTTC.

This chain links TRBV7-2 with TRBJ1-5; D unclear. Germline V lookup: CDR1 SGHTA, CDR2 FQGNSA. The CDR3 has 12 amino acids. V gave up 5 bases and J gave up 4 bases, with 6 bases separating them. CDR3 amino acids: CASSAYNQPQHF. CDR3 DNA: TGTGCCAGCAGCGCGTATAATCAGCCCCAGCATTTT. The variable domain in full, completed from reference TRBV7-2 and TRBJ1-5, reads GAGVSQSPSNKVTEKGKDVELRCDPISGHTALYWYRQSLGQGLEFLIYFQGNSAPDKSGLPSDRFSAERTGGSVSTLTIQRTQQEDSAVYLCASSAYNQPQHFGDGTRLSIL.

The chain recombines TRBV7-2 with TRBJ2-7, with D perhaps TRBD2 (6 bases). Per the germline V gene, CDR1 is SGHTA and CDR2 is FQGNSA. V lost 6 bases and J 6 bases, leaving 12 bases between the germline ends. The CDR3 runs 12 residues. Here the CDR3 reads CASRSDGSEQYF. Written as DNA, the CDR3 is TGTGCCAGCAGATCGGACGGGAGCGAGCAGTACTTC.

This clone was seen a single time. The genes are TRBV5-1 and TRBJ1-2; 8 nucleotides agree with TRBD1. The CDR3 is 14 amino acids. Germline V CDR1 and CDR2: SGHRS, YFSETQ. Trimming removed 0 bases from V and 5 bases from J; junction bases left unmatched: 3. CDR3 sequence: CASSLDGQGYGYTF. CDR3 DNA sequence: TGCGCCAGCAGCTTGGATGGACAGGGTTATGGCTACACCTTC.

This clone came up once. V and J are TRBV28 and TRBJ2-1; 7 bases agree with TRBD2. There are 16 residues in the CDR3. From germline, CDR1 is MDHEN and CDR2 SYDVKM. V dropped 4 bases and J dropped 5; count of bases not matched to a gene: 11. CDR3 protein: CASSSPGTGGNNEQFF. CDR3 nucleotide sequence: TGTGCCAGCAGTTCCCCCGGGACGGGGGGAAACAATGAGCAGTTCTTC. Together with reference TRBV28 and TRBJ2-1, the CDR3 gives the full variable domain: DVKVTQSSRYLVKRTGEKVFLECVQDMDHENMFWYRQDPGLGLRLIYFSYDVKMKEKGDIPEGYSVSREKKERFSLILESASTNQTSMYLCASSSPGTGGNNEQFFGPGTRLTVL.

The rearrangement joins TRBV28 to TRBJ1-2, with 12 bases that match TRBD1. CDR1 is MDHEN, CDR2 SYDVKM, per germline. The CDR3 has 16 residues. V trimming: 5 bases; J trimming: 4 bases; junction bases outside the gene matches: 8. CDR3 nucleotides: TGTGCCAGCAGTACCGCCGGGACAGGGGGCTTCTATGGCTACACCTTC. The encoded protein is CASSTAGTGGFYGYTF.

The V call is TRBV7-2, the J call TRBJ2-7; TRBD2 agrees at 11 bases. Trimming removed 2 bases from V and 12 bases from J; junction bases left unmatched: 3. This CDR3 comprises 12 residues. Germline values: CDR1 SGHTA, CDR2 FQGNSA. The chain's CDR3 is CASSLLAGGLYF. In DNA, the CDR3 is TGTGCCAGCAGCTTACTAGCGGGAGGTCTGTACTTC.

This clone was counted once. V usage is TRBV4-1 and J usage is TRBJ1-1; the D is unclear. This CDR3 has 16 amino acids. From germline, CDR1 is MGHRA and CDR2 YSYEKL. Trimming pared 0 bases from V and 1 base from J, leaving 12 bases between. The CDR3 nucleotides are TGCGCCAGCAGCCAAGAGGTCCAGGTACCGAACACTGAAGCTTTCTTT. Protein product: CASSQEVQVPNTEAFF.

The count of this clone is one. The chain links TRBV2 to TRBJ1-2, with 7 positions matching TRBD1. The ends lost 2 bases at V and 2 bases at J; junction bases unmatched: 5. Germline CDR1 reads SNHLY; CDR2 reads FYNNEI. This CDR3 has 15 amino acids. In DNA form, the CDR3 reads TGTGCCAGCAGTGAATATGGGACAGCAAACTATGGCTACACCTTC. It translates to CASSEYGTANYGYTF.

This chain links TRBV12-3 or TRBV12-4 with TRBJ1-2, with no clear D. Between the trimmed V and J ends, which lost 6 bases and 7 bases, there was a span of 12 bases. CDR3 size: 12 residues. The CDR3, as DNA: TGTGCCAGCAGACCTAGTTTGGGTGGCTACACCTTC. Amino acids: CASRPSLGGYTF.

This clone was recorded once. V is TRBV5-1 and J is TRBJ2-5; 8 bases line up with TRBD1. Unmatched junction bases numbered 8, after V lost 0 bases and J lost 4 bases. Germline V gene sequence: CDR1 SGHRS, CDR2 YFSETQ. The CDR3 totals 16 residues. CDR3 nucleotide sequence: TGCGCCAGCAGCTTGGCCCAGGGGGCGCCCCGAGAGACCCAGTACTTC. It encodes CASSLAQGAPRETQYF.

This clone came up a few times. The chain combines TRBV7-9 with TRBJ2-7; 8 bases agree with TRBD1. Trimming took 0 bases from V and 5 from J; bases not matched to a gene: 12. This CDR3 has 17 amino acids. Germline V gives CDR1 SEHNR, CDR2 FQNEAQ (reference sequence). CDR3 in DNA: TGTGCCAGCAGCTTAGCGTTGGGAGGACAGGGTCCCGACGAGCAGTACTTC. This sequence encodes CASSLALGGQGPDEQYF.

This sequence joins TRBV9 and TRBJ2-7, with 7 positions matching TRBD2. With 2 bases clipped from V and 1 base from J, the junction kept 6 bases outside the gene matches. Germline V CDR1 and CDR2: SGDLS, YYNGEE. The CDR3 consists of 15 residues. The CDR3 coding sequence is TGTGCCAGCAGCGTGGCTAGCGGACCATCCTACGAGCAGTACTTC. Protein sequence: CASSVASGPSYEQYF.

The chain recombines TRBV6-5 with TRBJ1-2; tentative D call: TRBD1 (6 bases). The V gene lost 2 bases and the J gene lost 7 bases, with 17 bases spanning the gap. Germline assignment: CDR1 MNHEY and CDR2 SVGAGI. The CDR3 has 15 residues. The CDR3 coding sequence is TGTGCCAGCAGTTACAGACAGGTCGATATGGGTGGCTACACCTTC. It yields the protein CASSYRQVDMGGYTF.

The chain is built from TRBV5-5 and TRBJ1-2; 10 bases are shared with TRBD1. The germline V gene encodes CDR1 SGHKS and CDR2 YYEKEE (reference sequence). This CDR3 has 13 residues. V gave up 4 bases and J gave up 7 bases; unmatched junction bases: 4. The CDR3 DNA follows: TGTGCCAGCAGCGTAGGGACAGGGGTTGGCTACACCTTC. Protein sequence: CASSVGTGVGYTF.

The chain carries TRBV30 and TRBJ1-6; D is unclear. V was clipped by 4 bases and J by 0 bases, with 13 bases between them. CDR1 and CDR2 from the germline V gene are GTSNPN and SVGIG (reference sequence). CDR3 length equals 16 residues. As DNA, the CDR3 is TGTGCCTGGAATCTCTACGGTAGCTCCTATAATTCACCCCTCCACTTT. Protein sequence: CAWNLYGSSYNSPLHF.

CDR3 sequence: CASSFSGTVNEKLFF. The CDR3 nucleotides are TGTGCCAGCAGCTTTAGCGGGACAGTTAATGAAAAACTGTTTTTT. This sequence joins TRBV7-2 and TRBJ1-4; the match to TRBD1 covers 7 bases. The trim removed 3 bases at V and 4 bases at J, leaving 5 bases unmatched. The CDR3 has 15 amino acids. CDR1 and CDR2 (germline): SGHTA, FQGNSA.

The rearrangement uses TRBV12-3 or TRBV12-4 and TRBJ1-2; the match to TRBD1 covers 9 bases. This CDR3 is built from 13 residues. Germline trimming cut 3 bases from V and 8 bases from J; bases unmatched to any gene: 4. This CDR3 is CASSFRDRAGYTF. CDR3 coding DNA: TGTGCCAGCAGTTTCCGGGACAGGGCCGGCTACACCTTC.

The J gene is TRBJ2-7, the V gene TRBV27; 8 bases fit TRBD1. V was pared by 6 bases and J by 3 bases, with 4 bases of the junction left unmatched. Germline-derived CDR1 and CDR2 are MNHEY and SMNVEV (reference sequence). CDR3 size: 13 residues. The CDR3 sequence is CASRKTGGYEQYF. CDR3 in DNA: TGTGCCAGCAGAAAAACAGGGGGCTACGAGCAGTACTTC.

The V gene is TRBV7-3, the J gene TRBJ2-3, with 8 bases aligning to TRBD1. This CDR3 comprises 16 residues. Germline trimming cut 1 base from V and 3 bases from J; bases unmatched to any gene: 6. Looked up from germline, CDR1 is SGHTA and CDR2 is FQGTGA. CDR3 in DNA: TGTGCCAGCAGCTTAAATCTCCAGGGGGCAACAGATACGCAGTATTTT. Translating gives CASSLNLQGATDTQYF.

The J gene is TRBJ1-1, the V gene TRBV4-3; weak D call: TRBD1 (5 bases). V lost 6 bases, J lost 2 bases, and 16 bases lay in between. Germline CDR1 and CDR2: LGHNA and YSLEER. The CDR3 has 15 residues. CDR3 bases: TGCGCCAGCAGTCCCGCAGGGTCACTTAACACTGAAGCTTTCTTT. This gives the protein CASSPAGSLNTEAFF.

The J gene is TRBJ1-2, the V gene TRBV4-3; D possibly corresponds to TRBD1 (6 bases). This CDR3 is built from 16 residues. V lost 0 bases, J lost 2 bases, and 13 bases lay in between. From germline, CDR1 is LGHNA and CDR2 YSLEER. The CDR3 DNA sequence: TGCGCCAGCAGCCAAGATCCACAGGGCGCCAACTATGGCTACACCTTC. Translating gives CASSQDPQGANYGYTF.